A selection of T cell receptor beta chains follows, all from one sample in a study of CD8+ T cells in alopecia areata. Here immunoSEQ multiplex PCR was the method, and the copy in TCRdb shows in-frame clones only, minus some. The table lists around 140,000 clones, roughly 50% of them singletons. The sample taken for sequencing was CD4+ T cells sorted from blood. Receptor source: a human donor with alopecia areata. The CDR3 runs from the conserved cysteine through the conserved F or W.

CASRQGSSYNEQFF	TRBJ2-1	TRBV27
CASSYQGAGELFF	TRBJ2-2	TRBV11-2
CASTKGNYGYTF	TRBJ1-2	TRBV13
CASSDGDRDGYKAFF	TRBJ1-1	TRBV5-1
CASSEVTSTDTQYF	TRBJ2-3	TRBV7-9
CASSQGQGSAGYTF	TRBJ1-2	TRBV28
CAWSELAGRNSFTYNEQFF	TRBJ2-1	TRBV30
CSVDGPEQYF	TRBJ2-7	TRBV29-1
CASSQGLAGVETQYF	TRBJ2-5	TRBV19
CASQLEGANIQYF	TRBJ2-4	TRBV2
CSVGRRLGPETQYF	TRBJ2-5	TRBV29-1
CASRNSWRDTQYF	TRBJ2-3	TRBV11-1
CSVERGAWTEAFF	TRBJ1-1	TRBV29-1
CASSTLAGVNNEQFF	TRBJ2-1	TRBV6-4
CAIRTDSSPEAFF	TRBJ1-1	TRBV10-3
CASSQLTSGTDTQYF	TRBJ2-3	TRBV4-1
CSVATGDGYGYTF	TRBJ1-2	TRBV29-1
CASSPHQPSSYEQYF	TRBJ2-7	TRBV5-1
CASSQGQRTNYGYTF	TRBJ1-2	TRBV18
CASSQGPEQFF	TRBJ2-1	TRBV18
CASSAQGVEQFF	TRBJ2-1	TRBV5-1
CASGQRDTEAFF	TRBJ1-1	TRBV6-5
CASSLAGQRTDTQYF	TRBJ2-3	TRBV5-1
CASSMMGWRRETQYF	TRBJ2-5	TRBV19
CASSYSQASYNEQFF	TRBJ2-1	TRBV6-5
CASSVAESLNEQFF	TRBJ2-1	TRBV9